This T cell receptor (beta chain) was identified during a study of T cell repertoires in cytomegalovirus infection. Trimming stripped 6 bases from V and 1 base from J, with 9 bases between. Per germline, CDR1 SGHTA and CDR2 FQGNSA. The CDR3 totals 13 residues. Via MiXCR, TCRdb re-called the reads, giving one row per CDR3 protein. The table includes roughly 180,000 distinct CDR3 sequences, roughly a sixth detected once. The material sequenced was CD8+ T cells from PBMCs. This chain links TRBV7-2 with TRBJ1-1; possible D gene TRBD1, 5 bases. The sequence was collected from a human donor in good health (CMV status not recorded). Some clones in this sample may be carry-over from other donors' samples. CDR3 sequence reads: CASSDSRNTEAFF. In DNA form, the CDR3 reads TGTGCCAGCAGTGACAGCCGGAACACTGAAGCTTTCTTT.